This T cell receptor beta chain derives from a study of vaccination effects on CD4 cells after COVID-19 (dated by TCRdb to 2021 to 2024). With respect to the entire study: To identify antigen-specific CD4+ T cell clonotypes by their expansion, the ViraFEST assay first stimulated PBMC with viral peptide pools and then applied TCR sequencing. In both COVID-19 convalescent patients and infection-naive vaccine recipients, the study compared SARS-CoV-2 spike-specific CD4+ TCR repertoires from before mRNA vaccination with those from after it. Each well held under 2.5 million PBMC cultured in IMDM containing roughly 5.1% human AB serum, about 10 IU/ml IL-2 and gentamicin, along with around 9.1 ug/ml peptides. A total of 10 COVID-19 convalescent patients and several SARS-CoV-2-naive healthy vaccine recipients were included in the full study. In the study, cultures from other donors were sequenced using the Oncomine TCR Beta short-read assay on an Illumina iSeq 100. Participants received two doses of either the BNT162b2 or the mRNA-1273 mRNA SARS-CoV-2 vaccine.

This clone was recorded once. Its cognate antigen has yet to be identified. It has no much larger one-base neighbor in the sample; base qualities were not kept. After more than nine days of culture, CD4+ T cells were isolated with the EasySep CD4+ T cell isolation kit. None of the healthy vaccine recipients had a prior SARS-CoV-2 infection, which was confirmed by nucleocapsid antibody tests that came back negative both before and after vaccination. On days 3 and 7, half of the culture medium was replaced with fresh IL-2-containing medium. Unless otherwise noted, each peptide stimulation condition was cultured in triplicate wells. PBMC were separated from whole blood using Ficoll-Paque Plus gradient centrifugation and were then either cryopreserved at -140C or used fresh. The QIAamp micro DNA kit was used to extract genomic DNA from the cultured CD4+ T cells. Libraries were prepared through the immunoSEQ multiplex PCR assay. TCR beta CDR3 sequencing was performed on DNA from the cultured, isolated CD4+ T cells. From the authors' description of their analysis: The analysis removed non-productive TCR sequences, trimmed reads to the CDR3 region, and retained only CDR3s that were 7 or more amino acids long. Antigen-specific clonotypes were identified with the MANAFEST web app by comparing expansion in peptide wells against reference cultures. To be called positive, a clone needed expansion at FDR<0.05 compared with the reference and with all other wells, an odds ratio greater than 5, and a frequency greater than 0.1% in two replicate wells. A clonotype was called cross-reactive if it was significantly expanded both in SARS-CoV-2 spike wells and in at least one common cold coronavirus spike condition. Levenshtein distance calculated with the stringdist R package was used to assess CDR3 similarity, and unrooted trees were constructed with ape in R 3.6.1. TCRdb re-hosts the immuneACCESS table, in-frame sequences only. Its copies lack some clones; in the studies checked, an unresolved V gene accounts for under half of them, and the cause for the rest is not known. That table furnishes V, J and clone size, whereas the DNA furnished D and trimming. The sample table shows 37,000 or so clones, and 65% to 85% are seen once. The ten most abundant clones make up less than 3.5% of the sample.

On the study overall, not on this receptor specifically: Marked clonal contraction was observed in both infection-induced and vaccine-induced clones at late post-vaccination timepoints, consistent with waning T cell responses. Among healthy vaccine recipients, nearly all vaccine-induced clones were SARS-CoV-2 mono-reactive, and only 1 of 255 was cross-reactive with common cold coronaviruses. Limitations of the study were the small number of convalescent patients and the absence of early post-infection timepoints.

The CDR3 runs 16 amino acids, cysteine and phenylalanine included. Here the CDR3 DNA is all that survives: 48 bases in frame from base 1. From V the trimming removes 5 bases and from J it removes 7 bases, while the gene matches leave 9 bases of the junction unaccounted for. The germline V gene supplies CDR1 SGHVS and CDR2 FNYEAQ. This TCR was sampled from a human donor who received a COVID-19 vaccine. The specimen was CD4+ T cells from PBMCs cultured without peptide, collected before COVID-19 vaccination. The chain links TRBV7-6 with TRBJ2-1, with 12 middle bases fitting TRBD2. The CDR3 amino acid sequence is: CASSPRTSGERNEQFF. The DNA sequence is TGTGCCAGCAGCCCCCGGACTAGCGGGGAAAGGAATGAGCAGTTCTTC. Reference TRBV7-6 and TRBJ2-1 genes cover what lies past the CDR3, so the full variable domain is GAGVSQSPRYKVTKRGQDVALRCDPISGHVSLYWYRQALGQGPEFLTYFNYEAQQDKSGLPNDRFSAERPEGSISTLTIQRTEQRDSAMYRCASSPRTSGERNEQFFGPGTRLTVL.